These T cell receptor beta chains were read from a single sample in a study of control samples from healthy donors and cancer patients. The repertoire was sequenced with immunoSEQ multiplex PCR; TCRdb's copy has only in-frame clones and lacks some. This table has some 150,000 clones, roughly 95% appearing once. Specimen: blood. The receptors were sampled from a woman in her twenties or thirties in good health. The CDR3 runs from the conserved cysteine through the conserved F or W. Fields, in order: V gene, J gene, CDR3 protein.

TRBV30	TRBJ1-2	CAWSPTSPRQGHNYGYTF
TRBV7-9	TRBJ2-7	CASRGQAYEQYF
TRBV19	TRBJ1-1	CASSIPGQRNTEAFF
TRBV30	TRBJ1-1	CAWSGDRGNTEAFF
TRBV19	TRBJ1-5	CASSRRSGNQPQHF
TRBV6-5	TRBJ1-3	CASRPTGQGNTIYF
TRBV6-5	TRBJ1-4	CASSLTGSEKLFF
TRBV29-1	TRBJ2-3	CSVAAGATDTQYF
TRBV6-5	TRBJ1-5	CASRQSSNQPQHF
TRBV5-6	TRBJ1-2	CASSLVGRGKAGGYTF
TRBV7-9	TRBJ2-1	CASTHPSKAGAPHNEQFF
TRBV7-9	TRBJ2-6	CASSSPDGANVLTF
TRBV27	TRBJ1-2	CASSISGRAVRYTF
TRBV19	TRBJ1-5	CASSDRPQPQHF
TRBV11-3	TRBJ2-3	CASSFSGSDTQYF
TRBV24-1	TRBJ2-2	CATSDPGQGTTGELFF
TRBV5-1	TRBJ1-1	CASSFTGLNTEAFF
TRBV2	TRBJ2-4	CASSDSRAKNIQYF
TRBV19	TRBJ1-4	CASKARGAPNEKLFF
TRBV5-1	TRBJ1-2	CASSLVLGANGYTF
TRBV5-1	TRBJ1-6	CASSPRWRAEDSPLHF
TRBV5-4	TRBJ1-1	CASSSEGRVTEAFF
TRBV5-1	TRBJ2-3	CASSLGSYSTDTQYF
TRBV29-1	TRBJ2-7	CSVETGTYEQYF
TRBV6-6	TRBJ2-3	CASSYWRGGTHAQYF
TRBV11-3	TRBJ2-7	CASSFRSGFSYEQYF
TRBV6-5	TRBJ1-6	CASSYSIGSPRPLHF
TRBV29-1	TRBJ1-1	CSAFGPNTEAFF
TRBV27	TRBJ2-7	CASSEQGFSYEQYF
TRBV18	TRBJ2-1	CASSPPGSSYNEQFF